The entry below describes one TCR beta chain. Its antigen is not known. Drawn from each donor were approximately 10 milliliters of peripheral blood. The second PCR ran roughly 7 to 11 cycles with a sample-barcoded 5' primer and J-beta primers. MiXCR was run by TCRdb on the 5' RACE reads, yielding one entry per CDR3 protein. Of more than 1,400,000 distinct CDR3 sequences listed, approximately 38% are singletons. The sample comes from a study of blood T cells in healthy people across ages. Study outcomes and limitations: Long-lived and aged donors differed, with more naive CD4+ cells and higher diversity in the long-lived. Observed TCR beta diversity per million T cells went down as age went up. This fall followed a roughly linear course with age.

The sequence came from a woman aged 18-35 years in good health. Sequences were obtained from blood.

CDR3 sequence: CASSQDVGLGYNEQFF. CDR3 in DNA: TGTGCCAGCAGCCAAGATGTCGGGCTAGGGTACAATGAGCAGTTCTTC. V gene TRBV14 combines with J gene TRBJ2-1; no reliable D call. Trimming pared 0 bases from V and 4 bases from J, leaving 13 bases between. The germline CDR1 and CDR2 sequences are SGHDN and FVKESK. This CDR3 has 16 residues.